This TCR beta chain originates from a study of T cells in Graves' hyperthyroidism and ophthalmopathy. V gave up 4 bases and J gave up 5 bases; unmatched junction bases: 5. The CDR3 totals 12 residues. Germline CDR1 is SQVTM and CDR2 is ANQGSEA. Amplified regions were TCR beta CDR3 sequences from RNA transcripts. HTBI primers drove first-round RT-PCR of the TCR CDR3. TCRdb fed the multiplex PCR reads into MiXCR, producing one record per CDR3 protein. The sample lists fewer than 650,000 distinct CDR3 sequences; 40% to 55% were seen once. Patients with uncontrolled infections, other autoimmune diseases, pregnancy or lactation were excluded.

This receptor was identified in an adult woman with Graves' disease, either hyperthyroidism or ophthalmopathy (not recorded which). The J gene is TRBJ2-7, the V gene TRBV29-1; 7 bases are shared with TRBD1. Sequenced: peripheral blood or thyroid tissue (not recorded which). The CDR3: CSVGGTENEQYF. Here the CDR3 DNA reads TGCAGCGTTGGAGGGACAGAAAACGAGCAGTACTTC.